This is a list of T cell receptor beta chains from one sample in a study of T cell responses to AZD1222 COVID-19 vaccine. Here immunoSEQ multiplex PCR was the method, and the copy in TCRdb shows in-frame clones only, minus some. The table has around 110,000 clones, roughly 87% seen once. The sequenced sample was peripheral blood, obtained on day 0 of AZD1222 vaccination. Every receptor here comes from an adult in good health. Each CDR3 is given with its conserved first and last residue. Some rows mark clone size as missing; the rest say once, few, many or name a class of expanded clone.

abundance,j_gene,v_gene,CDR3aa
once,TRBJ1-5,TRBV7-9,CASSLGQKQAVQPQHF
-,TRBJ2-1,TRBV10-2,CASSEGGRFKQFF
-,TRBJ2-5,TRBV29-1,CSADGVDGETQYF
-,TRBJ1-1,TRBV6-2/TRBV6-3,CASSYSKGSNTEAFF
-,TRBJ1-5,TRBV30,CAWSSPGTNIAGLQHF
-,TRBJ1-4,TRBV7-9,CASSLARAAGEKLFF
once,TRBJ1-2,TRBV18,CASSPPHRGYYGYTF
-,TRBJ2-1,TRBV6-2/TRBV6-3,CASSWDGARFF
-,TRBJ2-1,TRBV6-4,CATPGGRLAGVMDEQFF
-,TRBJ2-1,TRBV19,CASSMASANNEQFF
-,TRBJ2-1,TRBV5-1,CASSLGLAGGQQFF
-,TRBJ1-1,TRBV27,CASSFGTGGPRNTEAFF
-,TRBJ2-3,TRBV19,CASRQGYTDTQYF
-,TRBJ2-7,TRBV7-8,CASRKGLLYEQYF
-,TRBJ2-7,TRBV15,CATSRGGYEQYF
once,TRBJ1-2,TRBV19,CASSPRQGIYGYTF
-,TRBJ1-1,TRBV28,CASSSPTGGNTEAFF
-,TRBJ2-7,TRBV6-5,CASSSGVSEQYF
-,TRBJ2-3,TRBV19,CASHRTSGLTDTQYF
-,TRBJ2-1,TRBV9,CASSDGRNNEQFF
-,TRBJ2-7,TRBV2,CASSRQWGDYEQYF
-,TRBJ1-1,TRBV2,CASSEEDSRDTEAFF
-,TRBJ1-1,TRBV29-1,CSGGRQNTEAFF
-,TRBJ1-1,TRBV6-5,CASSYRGVQGIEAFF
many,TRBJ1-2,TRBV27,CASSLLPDSVYGYTF
-,TRBJ2-7,TRBV6-1,CASSEGPGPYEQYF
once,TRBJ2-7,TRBV5-1,CASSLLGTTDRDFSYEQYF
-,TRBJ1-2,TRBV5-1,CASSLATGGVYGYTF
-,TRBJ1-3,TRBV18,CASSRNPGENSGNTIYF
-,TRBJ2-3,TRBV12-5,CASGLPNTDTQYF
-,TRBJ2-1,TRBV6-1,CASSEMTGANEQFF
few,TRBJ1-1,TRBV20-1,CSASNSKGMNTEAFF
once,TRBJ1-2,TRBV6-1,CASSEVGGVTYGYTF
-,TRBJ2-7,TRBV28,CASSGAATYEQYF
-,TRBJ1-1,TRBV4-3,CASSQKGGTEAFF
once,TRBJ2-7,TRBV30,CAWSVLGRSYEQYF
-,TRBJ1-1,TRBV12-3/TRBV12-4,CASSITVNTEAFF
-,TRBJ2-1,TRBV7-8,CASSLRVQSSYNEQFF
-,TRBJ1-6,TRBV10-3,CAISETGKSSYNSPLHF
-,TRBJ2-7,TRBV9,CASSTSGGSAYEQYF
-,TRBJ2-7,TRBV2,CASLNWHSGPSYEQYF
-,TRBJ1-1,TRBV11-2,CASSQNRNMNTEAFF
-,TRBJ1-6,TRBV6-6,CASRQGSNSPLHF
-,TRBJ1-4,TRBV6-5,CASSLFYPTNEKLFF
few,TRBJ2-2,TRBV10-2,CASKVQGYGELFF
-,TRBJ1-6,TRBV5-4,CASSSPGRNSPLHF
-,TRBJ2-7,TRBV19,CASSIGGVPGYEQYF
few,TRBJ1-1,TRBV15,CATSSGETEAFF
once,TRBJ1-3,TRBV13,CASRVSGNTIYF